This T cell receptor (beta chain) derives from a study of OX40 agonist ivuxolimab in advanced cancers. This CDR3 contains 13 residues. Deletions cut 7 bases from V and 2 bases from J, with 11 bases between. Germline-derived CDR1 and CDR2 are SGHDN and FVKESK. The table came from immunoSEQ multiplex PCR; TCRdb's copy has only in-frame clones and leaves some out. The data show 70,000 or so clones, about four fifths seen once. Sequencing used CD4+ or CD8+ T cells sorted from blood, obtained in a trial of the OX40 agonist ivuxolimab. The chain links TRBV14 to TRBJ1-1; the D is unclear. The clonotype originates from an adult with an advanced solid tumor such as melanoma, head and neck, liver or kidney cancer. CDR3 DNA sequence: TGTGCCAGCACTGCCGGTCAAAACACTGAAGCTTTCTTT. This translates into CASTAGQNTEAFF.